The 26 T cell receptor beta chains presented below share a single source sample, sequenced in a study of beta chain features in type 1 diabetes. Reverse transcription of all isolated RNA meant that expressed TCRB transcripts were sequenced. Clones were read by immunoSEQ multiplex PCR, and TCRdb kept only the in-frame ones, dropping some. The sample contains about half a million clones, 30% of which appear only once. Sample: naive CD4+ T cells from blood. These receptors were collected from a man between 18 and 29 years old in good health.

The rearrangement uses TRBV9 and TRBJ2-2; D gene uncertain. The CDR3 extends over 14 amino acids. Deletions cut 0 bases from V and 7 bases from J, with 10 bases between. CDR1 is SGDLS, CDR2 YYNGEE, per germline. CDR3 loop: CASSVVYGVGELFF. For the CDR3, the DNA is TGTGCCAGCAGCGTAGTTTATGGGGTCGGGGAGCTGTTTTTT.

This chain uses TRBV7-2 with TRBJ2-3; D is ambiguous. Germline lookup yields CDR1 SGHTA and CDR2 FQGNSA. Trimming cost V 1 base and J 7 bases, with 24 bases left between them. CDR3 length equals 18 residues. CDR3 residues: CASSLVGPPQILSNTQYF. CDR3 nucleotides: TGTGCCAGCAGCTTAGTCGGACCACCACAGATATTATCGAATACGCAGTATTTT.

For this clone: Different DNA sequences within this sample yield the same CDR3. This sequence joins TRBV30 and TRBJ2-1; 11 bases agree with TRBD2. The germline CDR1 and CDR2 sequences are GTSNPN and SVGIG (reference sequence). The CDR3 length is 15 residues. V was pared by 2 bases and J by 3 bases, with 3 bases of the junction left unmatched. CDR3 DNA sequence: TGTGCCTGGAGTAGGCTAGCGGGGGGCTACAATGAGCAGTTCTTC. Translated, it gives CAWSRLAGGYNEQFF.

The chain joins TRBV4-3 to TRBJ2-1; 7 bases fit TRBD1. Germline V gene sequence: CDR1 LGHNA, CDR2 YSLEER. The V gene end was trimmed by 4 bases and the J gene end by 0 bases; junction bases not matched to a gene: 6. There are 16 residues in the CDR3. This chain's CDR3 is CASSLEAGGSYNEQFF. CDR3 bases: TGCGCCAGCAGCCTCGAAGCAGGGGGCTCCTACAATGAGCAGTTCTTC.

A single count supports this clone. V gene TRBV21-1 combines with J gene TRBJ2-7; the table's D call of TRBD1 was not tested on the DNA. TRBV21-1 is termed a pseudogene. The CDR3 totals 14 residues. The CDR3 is CASSKGHRSYEQYF. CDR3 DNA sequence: TGTGCCAGCAGCAAAGGACACCGCTCCTACGAGCAGTACTTC.

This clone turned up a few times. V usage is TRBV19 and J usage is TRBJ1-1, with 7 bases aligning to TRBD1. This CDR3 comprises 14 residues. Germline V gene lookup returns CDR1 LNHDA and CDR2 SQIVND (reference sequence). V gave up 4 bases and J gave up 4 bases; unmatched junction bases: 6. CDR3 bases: TGTGCCAGTAGTACTCCGGGACAGACCACTGAAGCTTTCTTT. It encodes CASSTPGQTTEAFF.

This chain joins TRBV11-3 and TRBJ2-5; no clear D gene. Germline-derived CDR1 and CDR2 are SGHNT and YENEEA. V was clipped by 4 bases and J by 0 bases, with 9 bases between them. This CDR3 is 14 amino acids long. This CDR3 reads CASSSDGYQETQYF. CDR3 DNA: TGTGCCAGCAGCTCAGACGGCTACCAAGAGACCCAGTACTTC.

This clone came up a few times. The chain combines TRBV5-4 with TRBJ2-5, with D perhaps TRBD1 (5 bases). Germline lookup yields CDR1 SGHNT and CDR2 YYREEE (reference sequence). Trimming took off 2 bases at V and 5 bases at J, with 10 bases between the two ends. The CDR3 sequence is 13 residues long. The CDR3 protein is CASSFGGAETQYF. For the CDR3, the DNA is TGTGCCAGCAGCTTCGGTGGGGCGGAGACCCAGTACTTC.

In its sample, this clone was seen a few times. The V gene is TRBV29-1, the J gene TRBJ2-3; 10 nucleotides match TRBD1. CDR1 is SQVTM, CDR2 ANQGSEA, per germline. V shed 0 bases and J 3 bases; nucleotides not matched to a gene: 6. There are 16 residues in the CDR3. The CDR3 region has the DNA TGCAGCGTTGAAGATCCCTGGACAGGGGGAACAGATACGCAGTATTTT. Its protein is CSVEDPWTGGTDTQYF.

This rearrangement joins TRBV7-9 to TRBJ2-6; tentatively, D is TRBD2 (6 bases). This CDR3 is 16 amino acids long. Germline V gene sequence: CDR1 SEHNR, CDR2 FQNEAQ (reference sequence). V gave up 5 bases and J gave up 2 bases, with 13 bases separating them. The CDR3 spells CASSARLDAGANVLTF. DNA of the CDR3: TGTGCCAGCAGCGCCCGACTAGACGCTGGGGCCAACGTCCTGACTTTC.

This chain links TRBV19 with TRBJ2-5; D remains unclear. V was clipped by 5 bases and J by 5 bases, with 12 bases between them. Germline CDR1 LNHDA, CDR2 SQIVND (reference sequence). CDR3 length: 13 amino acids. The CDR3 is CASSATVRETQYF. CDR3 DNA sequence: TGTGCCAGTAGTGCCACTGTGCGGGAGACCCAGTACTTC.

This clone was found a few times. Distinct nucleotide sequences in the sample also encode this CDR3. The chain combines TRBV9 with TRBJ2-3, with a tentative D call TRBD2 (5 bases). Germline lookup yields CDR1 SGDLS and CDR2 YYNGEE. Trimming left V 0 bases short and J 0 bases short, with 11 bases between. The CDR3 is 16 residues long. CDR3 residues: CASSVDASGSTDTQYF. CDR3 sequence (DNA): TGTGCCAGCAGCGTAGACGCAAGCGGAAGCACAGATACGCAGTATTTT. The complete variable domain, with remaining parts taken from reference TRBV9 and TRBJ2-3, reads DSGVTQTPKHLITATGQRVTLRCSPRSGDLSVYWYQQSLDQGLQFLIQYYNGEERAKGNILERFSAQQFPDLHSELNLSSLELGDSALYFCASSVDASGSTDTQYFGPGTRLTVL.

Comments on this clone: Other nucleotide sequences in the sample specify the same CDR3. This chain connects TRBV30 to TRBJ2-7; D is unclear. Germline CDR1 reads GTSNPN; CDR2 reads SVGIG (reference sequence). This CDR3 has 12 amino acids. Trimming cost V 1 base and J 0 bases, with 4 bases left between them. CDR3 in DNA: TGTGCCTGGAGTGAGAGCTCCTACGAGCAGTACTTC. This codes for CAWSESSYEQYF.

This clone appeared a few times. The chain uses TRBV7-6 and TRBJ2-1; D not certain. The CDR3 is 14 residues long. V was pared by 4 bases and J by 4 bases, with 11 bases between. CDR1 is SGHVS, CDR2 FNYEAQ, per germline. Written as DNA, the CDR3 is TGTGCCAGCAGCTCGAAGACCGGTTACAATGAGCAGTTCTTC. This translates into CASSSKTGYNEQFF.

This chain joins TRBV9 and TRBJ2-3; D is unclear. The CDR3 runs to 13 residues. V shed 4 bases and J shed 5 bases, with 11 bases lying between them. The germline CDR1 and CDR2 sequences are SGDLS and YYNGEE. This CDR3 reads CASSILVEDTQYF. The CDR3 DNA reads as TGTGCCAGCAGCATTCTAGTTGAAGATACGCAGTATTTT.

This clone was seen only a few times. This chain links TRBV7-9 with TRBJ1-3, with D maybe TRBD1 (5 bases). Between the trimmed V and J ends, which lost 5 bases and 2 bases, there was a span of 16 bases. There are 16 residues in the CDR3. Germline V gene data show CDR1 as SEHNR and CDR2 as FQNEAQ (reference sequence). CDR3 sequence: CASSPTSRVPGNTIYF. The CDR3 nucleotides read TGTGCCAGCAGCCCCACCTCCAGGGTGCCTGGAAACACCATATATTTT.

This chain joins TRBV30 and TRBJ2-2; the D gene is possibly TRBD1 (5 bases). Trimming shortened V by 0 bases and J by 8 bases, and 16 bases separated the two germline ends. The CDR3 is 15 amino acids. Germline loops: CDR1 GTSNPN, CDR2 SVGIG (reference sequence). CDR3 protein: CAWSVGRVDAGELFF. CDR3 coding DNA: TGTGCCTGGAGTGTGGGCAGGGTGGATGCGGGGGAGCTGTTTTTT.

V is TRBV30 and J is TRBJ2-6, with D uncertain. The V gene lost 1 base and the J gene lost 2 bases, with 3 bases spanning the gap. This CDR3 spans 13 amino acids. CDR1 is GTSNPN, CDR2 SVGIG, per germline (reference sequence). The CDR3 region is CAWSGAGANVLTF. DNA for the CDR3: TGTGCCTGGAGTGGGGCTGGGGCCAACGTCCTGACTTTC.

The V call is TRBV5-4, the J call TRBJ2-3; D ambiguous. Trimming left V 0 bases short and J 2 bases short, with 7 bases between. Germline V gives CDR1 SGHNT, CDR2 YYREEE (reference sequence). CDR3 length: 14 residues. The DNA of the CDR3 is TGTGCCAGCAGCTTGGGTCGGTACACAGATACGCAGTATTTT. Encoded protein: CASSLGRYTDTQYF.

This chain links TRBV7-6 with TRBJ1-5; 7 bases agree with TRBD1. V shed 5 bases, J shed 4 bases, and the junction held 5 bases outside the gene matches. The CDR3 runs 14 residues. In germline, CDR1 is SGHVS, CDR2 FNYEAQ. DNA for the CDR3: TGTGCCAGCAGCGCCGGGACAGCAAATCAGCCCCAGCATTTT. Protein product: CASSAGTANQPQHF.

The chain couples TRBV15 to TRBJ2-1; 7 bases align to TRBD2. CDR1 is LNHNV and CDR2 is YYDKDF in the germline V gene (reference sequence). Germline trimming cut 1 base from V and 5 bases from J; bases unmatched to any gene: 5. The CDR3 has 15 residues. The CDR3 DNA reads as TGTGCCACCAGCAGAGGAAGCGGGATTCACAATGAGCAGTTCTTC. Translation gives CATSRGSGIHNEQFF.

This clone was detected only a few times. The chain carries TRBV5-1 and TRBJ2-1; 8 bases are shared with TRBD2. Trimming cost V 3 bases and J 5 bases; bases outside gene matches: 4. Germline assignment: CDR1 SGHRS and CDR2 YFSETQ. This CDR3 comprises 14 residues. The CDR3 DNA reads TGCGCCAGCAGCTCCGGCGGGGGGAACAATGAGCAGTTCTTC. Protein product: CASSSGGGNNEQFF.

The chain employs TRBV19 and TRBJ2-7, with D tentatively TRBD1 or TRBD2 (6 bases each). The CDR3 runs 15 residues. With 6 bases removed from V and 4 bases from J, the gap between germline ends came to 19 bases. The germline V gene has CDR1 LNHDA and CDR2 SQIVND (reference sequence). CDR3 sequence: CASRTGGERKYEQYF. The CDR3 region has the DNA TGTGCCAGTAGGACAGGCGGGGAACGAAAGTACGAGCAGTACTTC.

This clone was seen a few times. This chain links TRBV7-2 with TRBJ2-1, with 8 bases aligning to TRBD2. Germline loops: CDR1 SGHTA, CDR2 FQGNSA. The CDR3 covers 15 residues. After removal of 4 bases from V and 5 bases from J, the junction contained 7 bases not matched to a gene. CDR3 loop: CASSYREGRDNEQFF. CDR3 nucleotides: TGTGCCAGCAGCTATCGGGAGGGCAGGGACAATGAGCAGTTCTTC.

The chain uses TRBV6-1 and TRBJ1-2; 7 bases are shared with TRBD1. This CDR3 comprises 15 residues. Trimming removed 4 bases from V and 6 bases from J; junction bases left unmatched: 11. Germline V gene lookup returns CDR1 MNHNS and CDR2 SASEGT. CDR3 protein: CASSAPETGLHGYTF. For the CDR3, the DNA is TGTGCCAGCAGTGCCCCGGAGACAGGGCTTCATGGCTACACCTTC.

Here the CDR3 reads CSVEDRGLETQYF. For the CDR3, the DNA is TGCAGCGTTGAAGACAGGGGGCTAGAGACCCAGTACTTC. V usage is TRBV29-1 and J usage is TRBJ2-5; 8 bases are shared with TRBD1. The CDR3 contains 13 residues. V trimming: 0 bases; J trimming: 4 bases; junction bases outside the gene matches: 1. Per germline, CDR1 SQVTM and CDR2 ANQGSEA.